This record looks at one T cell receptor (beta chain) sequence and its context. Its matching antigen is unknown. The data were obtained in a study of PD-1 blockade in classical Hodgkin lymphoma. Points from the study as a whole: Complete responders entered with baseline diversity on par with newly diagnosed patients, the results showed. By C4D1, diversity of CD4+ TCRs had risen significantly, whereas that of CD8+ TCRs had not.

The time point is: cycle 4 day 1 (C4D1), after less than 7 weeks of nivolumab. Every patient had relapsed following autologous stem cell transplantation, and cohorts differed in brentuximab vedotin exposure. Using magnetic negative selection, the CD4+ T cells were separated out of thawed PBMCs. The CDR3 loop spans 14 amino acids. Germline CDR1 SQVTM, CDR2 ANQGSEA. J was trimmed by 2 bases and V by 5 bases; bases with no gene match: 4. Libraries were prepared by immunoSEQ multiplex PCR; TCRdb keeps only in-frame clonotypes and omits some of them. Among around 18,000 clones listed, about three quarters were seen once.

The sequences come from CD4+ T cells from blood, collected before the fourth cycle of nivolumab. This sequence was found in a human donor with classical Hodgkin lymphoma. The chain combines TRBV29-1 with TRBJ2-7, with 12 positions matching TRBD2. The DNA for the CDR3 is TGCAGCGTTCCTGGACTAGCGGGGCCCTACGAGCAGTACTTC. Encoded protein: CSVPGLAGPYEQYF.